This T cell receptor (beta chain) derives from a study of blood T cell repertoires in COVID-19. Overall study context: In each case, the material was cDNA or gDNA derived from T cells, B-cell-depleted T cells, or PBMCs.

V lost 0 bases and J 9 bases, leaving 10 bases between the germline ends. CDR1 is SGHKS and CDR2 is YYEKEE in the germline V gene (reference sequence). The CDR3 runs to 13 residues. Only in-frame clones appear in the TCRdb table, and some are missing; sequencing was by immunoSEQ multiplex PCR. Among about 220,000 clones listed, around 84% were seen once. The sample taken for sequencing was peripheral blood. V gene TRBV5-5 combines with J gene TRBJ2-1; weak D call: TRBD1 (6 bases). This sequence was found in a woman aged 55-75 years who had recovered from COVID-19. In DNA form, the CDR3 reads TGTGCCAGCAGCTTGGTCGGACAGACTGAGCAGTTCTTC. Amino acid sequence: CASSLVGQTEQFF.